This T cell receptor (beta chain) was recovered during a study of blood T cell repertoires in COVID-19. Study summary: Both acute and convalescent COVID-19 samples were obtained from the United States, Italy and Spain.

The CDR3 spans 13 residues. Germline CDR1 and CDR2: LNHDA and SQIVND (reference sequence). Trimming cost V 4 bases and J 3 bases, with 7 bases left between them. Libraries were prepared by immunoSEQ multiplex PCR; TCRdb keeps only in-frame clonotypes and omits some of them. The table includes 310,000 or so clones, about nine tenths detected once. The sample taken for sequencing was peripheral blood. The clonotype was recovered from a man in his fifties or sixties with active or convalescent COVID-19. The J gene is TRBJ1-5, the V gene TRBV19; D not certain. The CDR3 bases are TGTGCCAGTAGTACCCAGAACAATCAGCCCCAGCATTTT. This gives the protein CASSTQNNQPQHF.